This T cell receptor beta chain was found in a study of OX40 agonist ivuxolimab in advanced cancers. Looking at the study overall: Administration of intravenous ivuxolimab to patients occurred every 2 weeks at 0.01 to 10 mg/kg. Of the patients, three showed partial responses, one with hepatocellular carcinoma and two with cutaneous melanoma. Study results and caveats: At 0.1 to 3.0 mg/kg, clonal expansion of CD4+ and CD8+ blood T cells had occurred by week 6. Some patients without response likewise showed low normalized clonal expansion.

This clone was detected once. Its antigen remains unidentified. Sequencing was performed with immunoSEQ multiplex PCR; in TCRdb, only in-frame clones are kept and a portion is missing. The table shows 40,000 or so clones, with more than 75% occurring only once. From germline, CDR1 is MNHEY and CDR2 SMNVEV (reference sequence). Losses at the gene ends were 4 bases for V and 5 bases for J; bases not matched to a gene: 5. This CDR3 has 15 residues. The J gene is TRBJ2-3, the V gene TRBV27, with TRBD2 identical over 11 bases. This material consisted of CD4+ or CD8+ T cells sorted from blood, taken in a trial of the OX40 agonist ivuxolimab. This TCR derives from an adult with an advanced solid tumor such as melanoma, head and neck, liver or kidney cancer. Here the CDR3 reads CASSSLAGAGDTQYF. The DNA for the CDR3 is TGTGCCAGCAGTTCACTAGCGGGGGCTGGAGATACGCAGTATTTT.